This TCR beta chain was captured by sequencing in a study of human T cells and chemical hapten exposure. The CDR3 covers 16 residues. Deletions cut 1 base from V and 4 bases from J, with 13 bases between. Germline V lookup: CDR1 SGHVS, CDR2 FNYEAQ. One entry per CDR3 protein, called by TCRdb with MiXCR from the RACE reads. The sample holds around 50,000 distinct CDR3 sequences, 8.5% to 10% seen once. This clonotype was seen only a few times. Time point of the sample: patch test 2, 6 weeks after DPC sensitization. Sample treatment: therapeutic diphenylcyclopropenone sensitization with weekly scalp DPC. This TCR was recovered from a woman in her forties or fifties with alopecia areata. Some clones in this sample may be carry-over from other donors' samples. This sequence joins TRBV7-6 and TRBJ2-2; the D is unclear. The material was whole blood, obtained in connection with sensitization to the hapten diphenylcyclopropenone (DPC). The CDR3 here is CASSLVVAQTTGELFF. CDR3 in DNA: TGTGCCAGCAGCTTAGTAGTAGCACAGACCACCGGGGAGCTGTTTTTT.